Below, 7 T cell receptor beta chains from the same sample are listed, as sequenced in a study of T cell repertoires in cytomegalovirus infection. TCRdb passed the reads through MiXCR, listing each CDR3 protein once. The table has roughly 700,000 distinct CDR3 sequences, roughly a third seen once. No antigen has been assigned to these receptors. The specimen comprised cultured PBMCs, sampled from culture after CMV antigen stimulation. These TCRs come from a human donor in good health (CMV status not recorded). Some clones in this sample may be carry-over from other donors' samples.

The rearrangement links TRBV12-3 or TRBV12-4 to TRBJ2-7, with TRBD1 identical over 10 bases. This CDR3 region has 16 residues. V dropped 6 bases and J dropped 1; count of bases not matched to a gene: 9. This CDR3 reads CASSPRTGGWSYEQYF. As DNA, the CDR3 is TGTGCCAGCAGCCCTAGGACAGGGGGATGGTCCTACGAGCAGTACTTC.

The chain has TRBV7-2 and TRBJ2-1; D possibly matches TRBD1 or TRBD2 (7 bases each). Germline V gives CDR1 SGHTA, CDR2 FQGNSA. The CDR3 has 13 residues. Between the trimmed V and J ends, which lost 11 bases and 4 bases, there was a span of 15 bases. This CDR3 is CAGGGQPYNEQFF. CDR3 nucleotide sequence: TGTGCCGGGGGGGGACAGCCTTACAATGAGCAGTTCTTC.

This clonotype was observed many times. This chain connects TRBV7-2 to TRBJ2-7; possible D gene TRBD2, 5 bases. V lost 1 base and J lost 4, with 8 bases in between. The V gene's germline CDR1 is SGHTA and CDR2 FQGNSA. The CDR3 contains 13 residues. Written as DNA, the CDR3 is TGTGCCAGCAGCTTAGGGTGGGAGTACGAGCAGTACTTC. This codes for CASSLGWEYEQYF. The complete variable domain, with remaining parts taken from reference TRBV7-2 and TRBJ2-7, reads GAGVSQSPSNKVTEKGKDVELRCDPISGHTALYWYRQSLGQGLEFLIYFQGNSAPDKSGLPSDRFSAERTGGSVSTLTIQRTQQEDSAVYLCASSLGWEYEQYFGPGTRLTVT.

CDR3 region: CASSEAGGGSSGNTIYF. As DNA, the CDR3 is TGTGCCAGCAGTGAAGCAGGAGGGGGAAGCTCTGGAAACACCATATATTTT. The rearrangement links TRBV6-1 to TRBJ1-3, with a tentative D call TRBD1 (6 bases). The ends were cut back, 0 bases at V and 0 bases at J, with 12 bases in the middle. The CDR3 runs 17 residues. Germline V gives CDR1 MNHNS, CDR2 SASEGT.

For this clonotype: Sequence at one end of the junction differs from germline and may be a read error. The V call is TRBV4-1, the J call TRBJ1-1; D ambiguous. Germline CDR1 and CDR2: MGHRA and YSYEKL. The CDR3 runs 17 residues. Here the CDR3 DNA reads TGCGCCAGCAGCCAAGAAAACTTCCTCGGTTTGAACACTGAAGCTCTCTTT. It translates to CASSQENFLGLNTEALF.

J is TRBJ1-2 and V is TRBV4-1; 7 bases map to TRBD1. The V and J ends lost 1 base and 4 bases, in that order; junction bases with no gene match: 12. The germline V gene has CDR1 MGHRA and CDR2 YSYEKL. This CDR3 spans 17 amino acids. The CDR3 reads CASSQVLFETGSYGYTF. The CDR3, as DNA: TGCGCCAGCAGCCAAGTACTATTCGAGACAGGGTCCTATGGCTACACCTTC.

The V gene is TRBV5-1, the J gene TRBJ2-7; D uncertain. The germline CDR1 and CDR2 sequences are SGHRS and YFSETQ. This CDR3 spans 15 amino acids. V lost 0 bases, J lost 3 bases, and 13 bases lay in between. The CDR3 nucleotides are TGCGCCAGCAGCTTGGATCCGGGTCCGTTCTACGAGCAGTACTTC. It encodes CASSLDPGPFYEQYF.